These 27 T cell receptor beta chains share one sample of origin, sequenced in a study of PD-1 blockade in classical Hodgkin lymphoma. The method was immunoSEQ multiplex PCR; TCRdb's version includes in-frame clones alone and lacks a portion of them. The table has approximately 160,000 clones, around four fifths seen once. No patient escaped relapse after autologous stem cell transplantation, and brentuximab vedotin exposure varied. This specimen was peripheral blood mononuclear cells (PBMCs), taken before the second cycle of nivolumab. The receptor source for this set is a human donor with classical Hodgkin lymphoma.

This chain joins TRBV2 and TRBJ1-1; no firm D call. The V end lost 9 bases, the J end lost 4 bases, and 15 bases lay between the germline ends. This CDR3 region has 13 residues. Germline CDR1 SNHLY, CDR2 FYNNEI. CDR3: CASLQLRPTEAFF. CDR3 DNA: TGTGCCAGTTTACAACTTCGGCCCACTGAAGCTTTCTTT.

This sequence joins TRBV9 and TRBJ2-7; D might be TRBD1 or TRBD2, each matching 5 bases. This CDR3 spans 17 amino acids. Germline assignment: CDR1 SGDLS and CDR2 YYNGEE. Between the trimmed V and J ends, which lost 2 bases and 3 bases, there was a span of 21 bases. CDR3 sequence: CASSVGELGYGGYEQYF. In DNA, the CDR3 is TGTGCCAGCAGCGTGGGGGAGTTGGGCTATGGTGGCTACGAGCAGTACTTC.

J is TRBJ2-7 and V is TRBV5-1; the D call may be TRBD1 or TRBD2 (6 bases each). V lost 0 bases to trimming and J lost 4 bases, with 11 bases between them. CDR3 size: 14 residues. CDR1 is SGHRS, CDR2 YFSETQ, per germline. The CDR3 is CASSLVGGQYEQYF. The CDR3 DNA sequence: TGCGCCAGCAGCTTGGTAGGGGGGCAATACGAGCAGTACTTC.

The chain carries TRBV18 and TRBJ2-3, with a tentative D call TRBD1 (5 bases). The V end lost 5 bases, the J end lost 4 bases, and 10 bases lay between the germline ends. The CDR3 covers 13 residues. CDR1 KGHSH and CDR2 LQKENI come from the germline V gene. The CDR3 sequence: CASSATDSDTQYF. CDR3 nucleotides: TGTGCCAGCTCAGCGACAGACTCAGATACGCAGTATTTT.

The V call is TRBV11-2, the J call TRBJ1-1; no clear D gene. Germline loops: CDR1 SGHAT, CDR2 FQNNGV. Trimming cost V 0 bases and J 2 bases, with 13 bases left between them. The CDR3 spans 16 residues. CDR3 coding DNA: TGTGCCAGCAGCTTAGATCGACACATCGGAAACACTGAAGCTTTCTTT. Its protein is CASSLDRHIGNTEAFF. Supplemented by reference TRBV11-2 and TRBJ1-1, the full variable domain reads EAGVAQSPRYKIIEKRQSVAFWCNPISGHATLYWYQQILGQGPKLLIQFQNNGVVDDSQLPKDRFSAERLKGVDSTLKIQPAKLEDSAVYLCASSLDRHIGNTEAFFGQGTRLTVV.

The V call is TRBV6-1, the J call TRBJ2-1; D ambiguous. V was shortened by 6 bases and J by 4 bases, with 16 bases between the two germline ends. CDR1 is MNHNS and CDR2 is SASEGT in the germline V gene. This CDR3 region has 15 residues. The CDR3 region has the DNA TGTGCCAGCAGCCCCACGACAAATACTTACAATGAGCAGTTCTTC. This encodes CASSPTTNTYNEQFF.

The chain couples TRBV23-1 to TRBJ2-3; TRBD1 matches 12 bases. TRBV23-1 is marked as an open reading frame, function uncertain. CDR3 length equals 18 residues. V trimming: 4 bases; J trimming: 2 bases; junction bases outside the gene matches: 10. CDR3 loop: CASSRIRDRGPFTDTQYF. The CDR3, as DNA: TGCGCCAGCAGTCGTATCCGGGACAGGGGGCCGTTCACAGATACGCAGTATTTT.

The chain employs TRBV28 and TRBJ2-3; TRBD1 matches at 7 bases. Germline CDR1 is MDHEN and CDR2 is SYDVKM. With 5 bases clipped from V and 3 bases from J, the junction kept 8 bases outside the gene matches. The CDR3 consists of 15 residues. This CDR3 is CASSPTGQITDTQYF. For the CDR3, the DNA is TGTGCCAGCAGTCCCACGGGACAGATTACAGATACGCAGTATTTT.

The CDR3 nucleotides read TGTGCCAGCAGCCGACAGGGCCATGGCTACACCTTC. Its translation: CASSRQGHGYTF. The V call is TRBV6-6, the J call TRBJ1-2; 7 bases are shared with TRBD1. Germline V gene lookup returns CDR1 MNHNY and CDR2 SVGAGI (reference sequence). Germline trimming cut 6 bases from V and 6 bases from J; bases unmatched to any gene: 4. This CDR3 spans 12 amino acids.

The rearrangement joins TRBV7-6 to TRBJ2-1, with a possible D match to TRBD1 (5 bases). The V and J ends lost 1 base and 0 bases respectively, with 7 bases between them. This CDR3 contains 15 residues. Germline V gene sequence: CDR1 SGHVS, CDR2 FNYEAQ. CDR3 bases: TGTGCCAGCAGCTTAGGGGGCTTCTCCTACAATGAGCAGTTCTTC. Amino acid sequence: CASSLGGFSYNEQFF.

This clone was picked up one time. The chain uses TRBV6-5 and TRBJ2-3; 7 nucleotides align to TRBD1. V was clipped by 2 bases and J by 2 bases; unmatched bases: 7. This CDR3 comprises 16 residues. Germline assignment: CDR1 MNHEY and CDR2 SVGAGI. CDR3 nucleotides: TGTGCCAGCAGTTACCGCCCGGGACAGTCCACAGATACGCAGTATTTT. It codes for CASSYRPGQSTDTQYF.

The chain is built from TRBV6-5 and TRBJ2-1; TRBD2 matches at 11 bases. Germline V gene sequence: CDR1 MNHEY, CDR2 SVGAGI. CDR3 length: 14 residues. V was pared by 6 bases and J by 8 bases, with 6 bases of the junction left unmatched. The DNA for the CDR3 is TGTGCCAGCAGCTTTCTAGCGGGGGGCTATGAGCAGTTCTTC. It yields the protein CASSFLAGGYEQFF.

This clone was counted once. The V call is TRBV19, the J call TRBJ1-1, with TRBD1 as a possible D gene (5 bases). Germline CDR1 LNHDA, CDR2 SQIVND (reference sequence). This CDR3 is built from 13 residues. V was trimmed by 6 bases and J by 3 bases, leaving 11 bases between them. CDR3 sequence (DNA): TGTGCCAGTAGAGGAAAAGGGGACACTGAAGCTTTCTTT. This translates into CASRGKGDTEAFF.

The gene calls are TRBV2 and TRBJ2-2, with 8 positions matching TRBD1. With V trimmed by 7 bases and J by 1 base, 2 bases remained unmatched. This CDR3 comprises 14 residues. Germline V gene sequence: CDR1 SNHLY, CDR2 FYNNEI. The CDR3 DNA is TGTGCCAGCAAAGGGACAGGGAACACCGGGGAGCTGTTTTTT. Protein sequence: CASKGTGNTGELFF.

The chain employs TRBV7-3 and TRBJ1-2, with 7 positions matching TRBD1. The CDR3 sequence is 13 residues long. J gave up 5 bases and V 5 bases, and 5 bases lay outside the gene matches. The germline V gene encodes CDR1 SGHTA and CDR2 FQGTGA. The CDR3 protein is CASSPQGGYGYTF. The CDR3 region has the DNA TGTGCCAGCAGCCCGCAGGGGGGGTATGGCTACACCTTC.

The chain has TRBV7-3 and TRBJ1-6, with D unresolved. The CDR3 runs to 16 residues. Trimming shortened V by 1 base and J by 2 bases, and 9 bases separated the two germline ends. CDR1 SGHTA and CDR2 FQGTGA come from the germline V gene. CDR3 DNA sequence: TGTGCCAGCAGCTTAAAACCCGGGACCTATAATTCACCCCTCCACTTT. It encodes CASSLKPGTYNSPLHF.

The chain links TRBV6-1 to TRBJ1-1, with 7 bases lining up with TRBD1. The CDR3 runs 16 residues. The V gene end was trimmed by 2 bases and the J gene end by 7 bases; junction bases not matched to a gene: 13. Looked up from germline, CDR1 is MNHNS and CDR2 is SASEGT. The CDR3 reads CASSEFFGTADDEAFF. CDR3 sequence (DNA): TGTGCCAGCAGTGAATTTTTCGGGACAGCGGATGATGAAGCTTTCTTT.

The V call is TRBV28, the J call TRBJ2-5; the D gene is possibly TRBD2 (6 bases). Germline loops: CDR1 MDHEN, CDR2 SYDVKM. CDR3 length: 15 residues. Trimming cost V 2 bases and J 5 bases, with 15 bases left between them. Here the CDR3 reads CASSLGRERKETQYF. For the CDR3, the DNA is TGTGCCAGCAGTTTAGGGCGGGAAAGGAAGGAGACCCAGTACTTC.

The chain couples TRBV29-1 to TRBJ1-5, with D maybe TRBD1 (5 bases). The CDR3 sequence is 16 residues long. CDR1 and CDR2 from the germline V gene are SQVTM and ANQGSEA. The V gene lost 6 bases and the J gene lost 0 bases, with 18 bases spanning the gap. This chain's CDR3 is CSVRPGTFNSNQPQHF. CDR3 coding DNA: TGCAGCGTCCGCCCCGGGACGTTTAATAGCAATCAGCCCCAGCATTTT.

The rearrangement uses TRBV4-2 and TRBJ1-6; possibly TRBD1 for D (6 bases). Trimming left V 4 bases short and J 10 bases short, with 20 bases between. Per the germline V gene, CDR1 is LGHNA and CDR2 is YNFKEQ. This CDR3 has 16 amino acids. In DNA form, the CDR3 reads TGTGCCAGCAGCCCCCTGGGGGGCGCCATGTTGTCACCCCTCCACTTT. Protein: CASSPLGGAMLSPLHF.

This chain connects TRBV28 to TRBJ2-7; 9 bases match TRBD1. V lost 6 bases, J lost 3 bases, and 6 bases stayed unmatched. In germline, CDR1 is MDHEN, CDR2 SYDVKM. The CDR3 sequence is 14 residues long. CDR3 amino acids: CASRYDRGDYEQYF. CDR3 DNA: TGTGCCAGCAGATACGACAGGGGGGACTACGAGCAGTACTTC.

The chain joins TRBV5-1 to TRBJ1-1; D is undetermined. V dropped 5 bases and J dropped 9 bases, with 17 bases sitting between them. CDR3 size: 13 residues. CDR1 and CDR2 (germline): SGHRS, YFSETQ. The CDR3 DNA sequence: TGCGCCAGCAGGGATTGGCGGGAGCCCCAAGCTTTCTTT. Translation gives CASRDWREPQAFF. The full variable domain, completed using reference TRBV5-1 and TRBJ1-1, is KAGVTQTPRYLIKTRGQQVTLSCSPISGHRSVSWYQQTPGQGLQFLFEYFSETQRNKGNFPGRFSGRQFSNSRSEMNVSTLELGDSALYLCASRDWREPQAFFGQGTRLTVV.

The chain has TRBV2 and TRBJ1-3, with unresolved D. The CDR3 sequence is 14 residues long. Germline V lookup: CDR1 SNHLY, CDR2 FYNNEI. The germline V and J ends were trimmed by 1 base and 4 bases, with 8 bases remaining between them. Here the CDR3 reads CASSEEAGGNTIYF. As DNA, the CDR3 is TGTGCCAGCAGTGAAGAGGCCGGGGGAAACACCATATATTTT.

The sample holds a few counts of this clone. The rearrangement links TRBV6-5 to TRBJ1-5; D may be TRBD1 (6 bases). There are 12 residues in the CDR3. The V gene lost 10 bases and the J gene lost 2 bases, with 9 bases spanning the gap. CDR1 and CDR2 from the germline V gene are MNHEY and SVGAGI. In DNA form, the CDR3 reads TGTGCCACTTCAGGGGGCAATCAGCCCCAGCATTTT. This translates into CATSGGNQPQHF.

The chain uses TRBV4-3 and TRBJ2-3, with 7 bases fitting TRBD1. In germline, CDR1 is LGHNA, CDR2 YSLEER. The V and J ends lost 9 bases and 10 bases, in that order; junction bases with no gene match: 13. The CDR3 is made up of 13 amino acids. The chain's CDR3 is CAREQPLQGAQYF. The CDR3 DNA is TGCGCCAGAGAGCAGCCGCTCCAGGGGGCGCAGTATTTT.

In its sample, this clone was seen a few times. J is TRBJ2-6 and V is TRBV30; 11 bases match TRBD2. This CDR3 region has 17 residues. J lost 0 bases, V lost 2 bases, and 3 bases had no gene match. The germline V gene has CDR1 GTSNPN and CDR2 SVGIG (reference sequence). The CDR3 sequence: CAWSLSGRASGANVLTF. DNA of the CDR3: TGTGCCTGGAGTCTTAGCGGGAGGGCCTCTGGGGCCAACGTCCTGACTTTC.

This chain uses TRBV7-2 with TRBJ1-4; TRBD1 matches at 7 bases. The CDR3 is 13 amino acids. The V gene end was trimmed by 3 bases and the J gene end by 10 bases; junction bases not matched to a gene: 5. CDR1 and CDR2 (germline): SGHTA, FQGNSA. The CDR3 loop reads CASSFTDRAKLFF. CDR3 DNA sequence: TGTGCCAGCAGCTTCACCGACAGGGCAAAACTGTTTTTT.